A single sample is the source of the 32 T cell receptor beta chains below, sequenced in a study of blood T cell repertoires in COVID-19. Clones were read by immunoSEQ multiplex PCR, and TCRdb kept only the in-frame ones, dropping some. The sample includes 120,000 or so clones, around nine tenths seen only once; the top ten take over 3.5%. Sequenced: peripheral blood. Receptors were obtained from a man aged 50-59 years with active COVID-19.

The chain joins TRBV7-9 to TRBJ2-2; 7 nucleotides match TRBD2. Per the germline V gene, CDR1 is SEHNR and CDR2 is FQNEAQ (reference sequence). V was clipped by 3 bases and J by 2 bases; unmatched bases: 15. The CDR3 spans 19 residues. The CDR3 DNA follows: TGTGCCAGCAGCTTGACCCTCAGTCTAGCGGCCCTTAACACCGGGGAGCTGTTTTTT. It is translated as CASSLTLSLAALNTGELFF. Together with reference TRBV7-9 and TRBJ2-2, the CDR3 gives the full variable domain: DTGVSQNPRHKITKRGQNVTFRCDPISEHNRLYWYRQTLGQGPEFLTYFQNEAQLEKSRLLSDRFSAERPKGSFSTLEIQRTEQGDSAMYLCASSLTLSLAALNTGELFFGEGSRLTVL.

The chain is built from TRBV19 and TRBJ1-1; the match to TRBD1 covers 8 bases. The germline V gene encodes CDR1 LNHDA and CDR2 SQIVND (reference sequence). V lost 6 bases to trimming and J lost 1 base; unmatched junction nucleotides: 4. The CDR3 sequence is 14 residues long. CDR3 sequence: CASRKQGENTEAFF. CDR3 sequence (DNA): TGTGCCAGTAGGAAACAGGGGGAGAACACTGAAGCTTTCTTT.

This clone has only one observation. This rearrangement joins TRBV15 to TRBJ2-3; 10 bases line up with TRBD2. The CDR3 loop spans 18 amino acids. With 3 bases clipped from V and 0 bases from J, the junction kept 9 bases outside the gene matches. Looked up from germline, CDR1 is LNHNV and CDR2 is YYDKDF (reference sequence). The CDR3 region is CATSRRASGSLSTDTQYF. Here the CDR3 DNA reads TGTGCCACCAGCAGGCGGGCTAGCGGGAGCCTTAGCACAGATACGCAGTATTTT.

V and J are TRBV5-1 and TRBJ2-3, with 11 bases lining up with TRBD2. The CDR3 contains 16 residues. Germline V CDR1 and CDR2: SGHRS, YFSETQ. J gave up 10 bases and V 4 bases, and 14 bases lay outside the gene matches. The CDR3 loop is CASSPSVASGRSSQYF. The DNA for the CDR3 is TGCGCCAGCAGCCCCAGTGTGGCTAGCGGGAGGAGTTCGCAGTATTTT.

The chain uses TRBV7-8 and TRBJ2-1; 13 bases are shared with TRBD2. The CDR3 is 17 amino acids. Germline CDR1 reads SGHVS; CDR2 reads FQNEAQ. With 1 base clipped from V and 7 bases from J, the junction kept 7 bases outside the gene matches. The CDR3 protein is CASSLGTSGGRLNEQFF. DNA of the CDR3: TGTGCCAGCAGCTTAGGGACTAGCGGGGGCCGATTAAATGAGCAGTTCTTC.

The DNA for the CDR3 is TGTGCCATCAGTGACCAGCGGGTCACAGATACGCAGTATTTT. Amino acids: CAISDQRVTDTQYF. The chain combines TRBV10-3 with TRBJ2-3; perhaps TRBD2 as D (6 bases). This CDR3 is 14 amino acids long. Trimming cost V 3 bases and J 2 bases, with 9 bases left between them. The germline CDR1 and CDR2 sequences are ENHRY and SYGVKD.

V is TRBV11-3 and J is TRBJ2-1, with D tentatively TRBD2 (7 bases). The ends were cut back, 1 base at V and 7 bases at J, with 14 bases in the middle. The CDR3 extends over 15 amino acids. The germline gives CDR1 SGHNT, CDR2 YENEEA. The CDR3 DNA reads TGTGCCAGCAGCTTAGTGGGGGGGCTGAAGAATGAGCAGTTCTTC. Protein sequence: CASSLVGGLKNEQFF.

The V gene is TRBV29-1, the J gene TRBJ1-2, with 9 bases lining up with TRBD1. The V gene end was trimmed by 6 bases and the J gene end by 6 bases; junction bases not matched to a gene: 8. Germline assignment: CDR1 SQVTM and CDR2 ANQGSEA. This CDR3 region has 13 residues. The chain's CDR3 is CSVGTGKLDGYTF. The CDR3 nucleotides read TGCAGCGTGGGGACAGGGAAGTTGGATGGCTACACCTTC.

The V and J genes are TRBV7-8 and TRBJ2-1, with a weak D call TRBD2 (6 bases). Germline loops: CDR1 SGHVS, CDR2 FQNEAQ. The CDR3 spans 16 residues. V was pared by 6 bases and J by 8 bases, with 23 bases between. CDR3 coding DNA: TGTGCCAGCAGGTCACTTTCAGGGCGCGGGGTCCATGAGCAGTTCTTC. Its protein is CASRSLSGRGVHEQFF.

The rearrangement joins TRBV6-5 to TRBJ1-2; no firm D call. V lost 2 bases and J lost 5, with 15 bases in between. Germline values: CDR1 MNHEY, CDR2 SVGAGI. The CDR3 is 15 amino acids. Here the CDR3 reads CASSYNGVERYGYTF. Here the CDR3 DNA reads TGTGCCAGCAGTTACAACGGGGTGGAGAGGTATGGCTACACCTTC.

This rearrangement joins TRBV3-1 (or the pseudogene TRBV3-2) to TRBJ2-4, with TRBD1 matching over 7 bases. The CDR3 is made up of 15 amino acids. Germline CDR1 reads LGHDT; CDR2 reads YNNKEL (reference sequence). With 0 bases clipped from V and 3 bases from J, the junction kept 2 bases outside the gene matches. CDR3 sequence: CASSQDRDSKNIQYF. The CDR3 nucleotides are TGTGCCAGCAGCCAAGATCGGGACAGCAAAAACATTCAGTACTTC.

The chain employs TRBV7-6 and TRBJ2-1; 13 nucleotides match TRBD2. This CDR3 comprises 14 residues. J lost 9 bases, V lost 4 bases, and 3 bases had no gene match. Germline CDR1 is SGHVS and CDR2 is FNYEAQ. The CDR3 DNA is TGTGCCAGCAGCTCCGGACTAGCGGGGGCTGAGCAGTTCTTC. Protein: CASSSGLAGAEQFF.

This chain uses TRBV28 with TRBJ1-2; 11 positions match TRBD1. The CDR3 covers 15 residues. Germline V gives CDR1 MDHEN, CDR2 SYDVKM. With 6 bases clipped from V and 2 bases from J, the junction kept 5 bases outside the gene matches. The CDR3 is CASSRGQGANYGYTF. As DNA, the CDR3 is TGTGCCAGCAGCCGAGGACAGGGGGCCAACTATGGCTACACCTTC.

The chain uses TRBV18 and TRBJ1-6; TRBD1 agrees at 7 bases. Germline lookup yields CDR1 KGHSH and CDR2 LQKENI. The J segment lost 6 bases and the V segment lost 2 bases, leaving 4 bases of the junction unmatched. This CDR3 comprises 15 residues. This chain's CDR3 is CASSPEDRANSPLHF. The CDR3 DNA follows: TGTGCCAGCTCACCAGAAGACAGGGCTAATTCACCCCTCCACTTT.

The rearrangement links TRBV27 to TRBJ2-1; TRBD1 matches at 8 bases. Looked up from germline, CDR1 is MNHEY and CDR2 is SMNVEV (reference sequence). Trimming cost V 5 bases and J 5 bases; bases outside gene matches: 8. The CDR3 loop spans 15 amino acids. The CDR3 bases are TGTGCCAGCAGTCCCCGGACAGGGTACAACAATGAGCAGTTCTTC. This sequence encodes CASSPRTGYNNEQFF.

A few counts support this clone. The chain's CDR3 is CASSLMGQGIEKLFF. The CDR3 coding sequence is TGTGCCAGCAGCTTGATGGGACAGGGTATAGAAAAACTGTTTTTT. J is TRBJ1-4 and V is TRBV5-6, with TRBD1 matching 9 bases. The V gene's germline CDR1 is SGHDT and CDR2 YYEEEE. V trimming: 1 base; J trimming: 8 bases; junction bases outside the gene matches: 6. The CDR3 sequence is 15 residues long.

The CDR3 region has the DNA TGTGCCAGCAGTCCAACAGGGGGGTCGGGGCAGTATTTT. Protein product: CASSPTGGSGQYF. The chain uses TRBV11-3 and TRBJ2-3; 8 bases align to TRBD1. V was clipped by 6 bases and J by 11 bases; unmatched bases: 10. Germline values: CDR1 SGHNT, CDR2 YENEEA. This CDR3 has 13 residues.

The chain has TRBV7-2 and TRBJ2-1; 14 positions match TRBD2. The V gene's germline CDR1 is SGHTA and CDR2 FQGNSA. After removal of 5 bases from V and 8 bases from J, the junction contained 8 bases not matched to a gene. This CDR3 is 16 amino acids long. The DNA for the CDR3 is TGTGCCAGCAGCCCTACCGGGACTAGCGGGAGACATGAGCAGTTCTTC. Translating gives CASSPTGTSGRHEQFF.

As DNA, the CDR3 is TGCGCCAGCAGCCAAGTGGACTTGGGATTCTCTGGGGCCAACGTCCTGACTTTC. This gives the protein CASSQVDLGFSGANVLTF. J is TRBJ2-6 and V is TRBV4-1; the D gene is possibly TRBD2 (5 bases). CDR3 length: 18 residues. In germline, CDR1 is MGHRA, CDR2 YSYEKL. The germline V and J ends were trimmed by 1 base and 0 bases, with 13 bases remaining between them.

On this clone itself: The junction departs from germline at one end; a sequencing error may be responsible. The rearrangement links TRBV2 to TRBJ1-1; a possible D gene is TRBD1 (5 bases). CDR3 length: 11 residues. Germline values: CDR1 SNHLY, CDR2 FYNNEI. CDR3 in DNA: TGCGGTTCGACAGCGGGGACTGAAGCTTTCTTT. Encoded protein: CGSTAGTEAFF.

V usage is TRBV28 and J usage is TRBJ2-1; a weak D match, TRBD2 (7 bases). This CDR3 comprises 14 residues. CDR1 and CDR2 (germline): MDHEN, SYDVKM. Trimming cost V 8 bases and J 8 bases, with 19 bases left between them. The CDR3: CASRGAGAPHEQFF. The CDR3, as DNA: TGTGCCAGCCGGGGGGCGGGAGCACCCCATGAGCAGTTCTTC.

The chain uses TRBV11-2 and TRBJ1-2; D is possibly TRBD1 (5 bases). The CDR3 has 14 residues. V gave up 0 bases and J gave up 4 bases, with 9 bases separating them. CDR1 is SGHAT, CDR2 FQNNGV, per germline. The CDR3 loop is CASSLEQGSYGYTF. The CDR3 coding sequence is TGTGCCAGCAGCTTAGAGCAGGGCAGCTATGGCTACACCTTC.

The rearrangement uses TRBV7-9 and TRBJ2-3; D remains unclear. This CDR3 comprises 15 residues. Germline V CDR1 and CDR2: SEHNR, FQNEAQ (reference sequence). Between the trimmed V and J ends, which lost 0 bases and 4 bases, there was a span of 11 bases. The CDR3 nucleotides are TGTGCCAGCAGCTTAGCGTCGGGTTGGGCAGATACGCAGTATTTT. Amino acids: CASSLASGWADTQYF.

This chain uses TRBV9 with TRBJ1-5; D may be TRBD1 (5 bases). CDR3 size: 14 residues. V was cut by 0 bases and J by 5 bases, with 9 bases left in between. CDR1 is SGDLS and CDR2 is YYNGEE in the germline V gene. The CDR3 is CASSVAGNDQPQHF. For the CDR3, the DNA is TGTGCCAGCAGCGTAGCAGGGAACGATCAGCCCCAGCATTTT.

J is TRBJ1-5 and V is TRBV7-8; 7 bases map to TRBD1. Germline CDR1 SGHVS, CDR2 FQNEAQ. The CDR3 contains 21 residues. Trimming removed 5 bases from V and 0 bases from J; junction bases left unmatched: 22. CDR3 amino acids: CASSPFSASRDRINSNQPQHF. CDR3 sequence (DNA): TGTGCCAGCAGCCCCTTTAGTGCGTCCCGGGACAGAATCAATAGCAATCAGCCCCAGCATTTT.

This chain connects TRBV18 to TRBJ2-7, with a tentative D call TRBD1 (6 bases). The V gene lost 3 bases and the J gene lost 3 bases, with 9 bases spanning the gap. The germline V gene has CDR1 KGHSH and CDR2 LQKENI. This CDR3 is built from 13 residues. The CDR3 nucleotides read TGTGCCAGCTCACCGCAGGGGCTCTACGAGCAGTACTTC. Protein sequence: CASSPQGLYEQYF. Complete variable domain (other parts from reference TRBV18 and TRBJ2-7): NAGVMQNPRHLVRRRGQEARLRCSPMKGHSHVYWYRQLPEEGLKFMVYLQKENIIDESGMPKERFSAEFPKEGPSILRIQQVVRGDSAAYFCASSPQGLYEQYFGPGTRLTVT.

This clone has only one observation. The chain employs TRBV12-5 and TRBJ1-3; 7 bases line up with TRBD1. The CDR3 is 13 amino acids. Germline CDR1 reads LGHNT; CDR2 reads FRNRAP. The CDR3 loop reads CAAGGNSGNTIYF. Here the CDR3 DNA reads TGTGCCGCAGGGGGTAACTCTGGAAACACCATATATTTT.

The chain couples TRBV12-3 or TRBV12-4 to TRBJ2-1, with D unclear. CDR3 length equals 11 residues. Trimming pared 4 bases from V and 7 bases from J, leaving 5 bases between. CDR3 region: CASSSLNEQFF. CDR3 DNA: TGTGCCAGCAGTTCTTTGAATGAGCAGTTCTTC.

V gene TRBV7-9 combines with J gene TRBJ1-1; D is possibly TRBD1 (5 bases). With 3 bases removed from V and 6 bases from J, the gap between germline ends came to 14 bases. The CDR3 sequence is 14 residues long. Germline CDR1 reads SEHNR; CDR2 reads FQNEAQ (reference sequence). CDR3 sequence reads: CASSLGEGVAEAFF. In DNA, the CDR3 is TGTGCCAGCAGCTTGGGGGAGGGTGTTGCTGAAGCTTTCTTT.

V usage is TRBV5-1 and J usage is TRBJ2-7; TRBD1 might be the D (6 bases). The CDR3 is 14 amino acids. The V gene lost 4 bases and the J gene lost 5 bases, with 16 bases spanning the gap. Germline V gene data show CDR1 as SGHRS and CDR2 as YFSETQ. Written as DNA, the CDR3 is TGCGCCAGCAGCCCCGGAACCACAGGGAACGAGCAGTACTTC. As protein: CASSPGTTGNEQYF.

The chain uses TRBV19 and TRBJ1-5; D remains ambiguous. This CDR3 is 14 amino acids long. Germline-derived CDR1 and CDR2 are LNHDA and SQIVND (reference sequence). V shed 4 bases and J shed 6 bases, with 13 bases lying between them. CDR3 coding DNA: TGTGCCAGTAGTACCGAATCGGGTTTTCAGCCCCAGCATTTT. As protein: CASSTESGFQPQHF.

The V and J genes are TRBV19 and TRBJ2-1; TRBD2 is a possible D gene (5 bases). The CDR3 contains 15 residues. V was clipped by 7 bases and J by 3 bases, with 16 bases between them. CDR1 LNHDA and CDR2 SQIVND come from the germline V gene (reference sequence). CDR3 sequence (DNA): TGTGCCAGTACTGATGACGGACTGCTCTACAATGAGCAGTTCTTC. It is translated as CASTDDGLLYNEQFF.